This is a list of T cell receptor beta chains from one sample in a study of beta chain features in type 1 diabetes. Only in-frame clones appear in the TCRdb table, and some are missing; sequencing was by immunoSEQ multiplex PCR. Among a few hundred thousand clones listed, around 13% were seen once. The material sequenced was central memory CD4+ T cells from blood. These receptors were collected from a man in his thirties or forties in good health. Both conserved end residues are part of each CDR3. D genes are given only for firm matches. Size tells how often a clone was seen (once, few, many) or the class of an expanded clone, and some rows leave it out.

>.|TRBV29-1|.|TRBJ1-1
TGCAGCGCATTTGCACGGGGGCGGGGGACTGAAGCTTTCTTT
CSAFARGRGTEAFF
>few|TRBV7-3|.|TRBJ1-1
TGTGCCAGCAGCTCCGGTCACGGAGGGACTGAAGCTTTCTTT
CASSSGHGGTEAFF
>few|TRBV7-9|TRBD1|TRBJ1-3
TGTGCCAGCAGCTTAGTGTCAGGGGGCAATGGAAACACCATATATTTT
CASSLVSGGNGNTIYF
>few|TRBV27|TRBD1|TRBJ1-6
TGTGCCAGCAGTTTAGCCGGGACAGGGGGATTCGCTTCACCCCTCCACTTT
CASSLAGTGGFASPLHF
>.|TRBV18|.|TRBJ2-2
TGTGCCAGCTCACCAAAATCCTGGGGGACCGGGGAGCTGTTTTTT
CASSPKSWGTGELFF
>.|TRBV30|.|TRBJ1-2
TGTGCCTGGGCCGGGGAGGGTTATGGCTACACCTTC
CAWAGEGYGYTF
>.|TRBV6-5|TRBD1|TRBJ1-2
TGTGCCAGCAGCAACGGACAGGGCTATGGCTACACCTTC
CASSNGQGYGYTF
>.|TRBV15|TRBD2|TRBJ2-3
TGTGCCACCAGCAGAGTCGGCGGGGGGGGTGCAGATACGCAGTATTTT
CATSRVGGGGADTQYF
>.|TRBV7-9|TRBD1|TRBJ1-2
TGTGCCAGCAGCACACAGGGGGCGAGAGGCTACACCTTC
CASSTQGARGYTF
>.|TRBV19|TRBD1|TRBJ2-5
TGTGCCAGTAGTAAAGGGGGCACAGGGACCCAGTACTTC
CASSKGGTGTQYF
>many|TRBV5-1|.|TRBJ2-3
TGCGCCAGCAGCCGGGAAGGGAAGCGCACAGATACGCAGTATTTT
CASSREGKRTDTQYF
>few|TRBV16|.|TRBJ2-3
TGTGCCAGCAGCCAGTGGGGTTACACAGATACGCAGTATTTT
CASSQWGYTDTQYF
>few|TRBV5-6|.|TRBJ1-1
TGTGCCAGCAGCCAAGACCCTGGTAGGCTGAACACTGAAGCTTTCTTT
CASSQDPGRLNTEAFF
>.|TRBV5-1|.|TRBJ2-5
TGCGCCAGCAGCTTGAAATCAGCCCAAGAGACCCAGTACTTC
CASSLKSAQETQYF
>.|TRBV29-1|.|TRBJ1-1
TGCAGCGTACCGGGGGGTGTAGTAGGGGTTTCTGAAGCTTTCTTT
CSVPGGVVGVSEAFF
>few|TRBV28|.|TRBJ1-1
TGTGCCAGCGAGGGAGACACTGAAGCTTTCTTT
CASEGDTEAFF
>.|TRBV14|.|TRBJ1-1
TGTGCCAGCAGCCATCTCTCTCGGTTCGGGGATCTGATGTATTATGCTGAAGCTTTCTTT
CASSHLSRFGDLMYYAEAFF
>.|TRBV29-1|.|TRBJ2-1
TGCAGCGTTAAGGTGGACTCCCAAAATGAGCAGTTCTTC
CSVKVDSQNEQFF
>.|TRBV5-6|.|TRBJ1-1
TGTGCCAGCAGCTTGGGAGGAACAGGACGGACTGAAGCTTTCTTT
CASSLGGTGRTEAFF
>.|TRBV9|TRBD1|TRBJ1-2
TGTGCCAGCAGCCCTCGGACAGGGGGCTATGGCTACACCTTC
CASSPRTGGYGYTF
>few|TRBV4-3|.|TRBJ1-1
TGCGCCAGCAGCCTGGGCCAGGGACTGAAGGGGAACACTGAAGCTTTCTTT
CASSLGQGLKGNTEAFF
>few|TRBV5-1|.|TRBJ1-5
TGCGCCAGCAGCTTGGAAGGGAATAATCAGCCCCAGCATTTT
CASSLEGNNQPQHF
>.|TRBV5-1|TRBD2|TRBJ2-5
TGCGCCAGCAGCTTGGAGCGGGAGTTCAAGACCCAGTACTTC
CASSLEREFKTQYF
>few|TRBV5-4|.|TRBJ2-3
TGTGCCAGCAGCTTCTCCTATCGAGATACGCAGTATTTT
CASSFSYRDTQYF
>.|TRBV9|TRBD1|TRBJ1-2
TGTGCCAGCAGCAACAATCCGGGACAGGTCTATGGCTACACCTTC
CASSNNPGQVYGYTF
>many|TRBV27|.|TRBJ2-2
TGTGCCAGCAGAACCGTTTCGGGGGAGCTGTTTTTT
CASRTVSGELFF
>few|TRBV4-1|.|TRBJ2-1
TGCGCCAGCGGCCAAGCGAGACTAAATCCTAATGAGCAGTTCTTC
CASGQARLNPNEQFF
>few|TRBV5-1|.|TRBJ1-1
TGCGCCAGCAGCCAAAAGGGGACTGGAAACACTGAAGCTTTCTTT
CASSQKGTGNTEAFF
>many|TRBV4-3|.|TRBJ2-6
TGCGCCAGCAGCCATCACCGAACTGGGGCCAACGTCCTGACTTTC
CASSHHRTGANVLTF
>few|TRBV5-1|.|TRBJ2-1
TGCGCCAGCAGCTACCTTGGTGGGGTAGGATCCAATGAGCAGTTCTTC
CASSYLGGVGSNEQFF
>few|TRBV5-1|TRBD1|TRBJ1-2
TGCGCCAGCAGGGGACAGGGTCAACCATCGAGAGGCTACACCTTC
CASRGQGQPSRGYTF
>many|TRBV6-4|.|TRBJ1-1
TGTGCCAGCAGTGCTGCGGTGAACACTGAAGCTTTCTTT
CASSAAVNTEAFF
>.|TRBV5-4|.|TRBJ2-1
TGTGCCAGCAGCCTCCAAGGAGGGACAAGGACCTATGAGCAGTTCTTC
CASSLQGGTRTYEQFF
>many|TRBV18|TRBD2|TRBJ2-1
TGTGCCAGCTCACAAAGCGGGGGGCTGTCCTACAATGAGCAGTTCTTC
CASSQSGGLSYNEQFF
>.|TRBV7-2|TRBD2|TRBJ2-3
TGTGCCAGCAGCCGTGCGGGACTAGTTGGTGAGGTGAGGCAGTATTTT
CASSRAGLVGEVRQYF
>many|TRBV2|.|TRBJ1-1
TGTGCCAGCGGGCAGGGAGAGGGCACTGAAGCTTTCTTT
CASGQGEGTEAFF
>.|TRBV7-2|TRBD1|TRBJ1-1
TGTGCCAGCAGCTTGGGGACAGCTCTCGGTTTCTTT
CASSLGTALGFF
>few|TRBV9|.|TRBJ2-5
TGTGCCAGCAGCGTAGCGAAGGGGTCAGAGACCCAGTACTTC
CASSVAKGSETQYF
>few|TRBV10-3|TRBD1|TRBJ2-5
TGTGCCATCAGTGGGGACAGGGGGATCGGAAAGACCCAGTACTTC
CAISGDRGIGKTQYF
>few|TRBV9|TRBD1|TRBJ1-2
TGTGCCAGCACGGAGGGGGCGGGGGATGGCTACACCTTC
CASTEGAGDGYTF
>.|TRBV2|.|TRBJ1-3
TGTGCCAGCACCAGAGGTCTCTCTGGAAACACCATATATTTT
CASTRGLSGNTIYF